The source of this TCR beta chain is a study of OX40 agonist ivuxolimab in advanced cancers. Study information: A diagnosis of hepatocellular carcinoma, melanoma, renal cell or head and neck cancer was present in dose-escalation patients.

Measured with immunoSEQ multiplex PCR; TCRdb has only the in-frame clones, and not every one. The top ten hold more than 20% of the sample, which has about 12,000 clones, 80% seen once. Germline CDR1 and CDR2: SGHRS and YFSETQ. CDR3 size: 15 residues. J was trimmed by 4 bases and V by 5 bases; bases with no gene match: 10. V is TRBV5-1 and J is TRBJ2-7; 9 bases line up with TRBD1. This clonotype was obtained from an adult with an advanced solid tumor such as melanoma, head and neck, liver or kidney cancer. The sequencing used CD4+ or CD8+ T cells sorted from blood, collected in a trial of the OX40 agonist ivuxolimab. The CDR3 coding sequence is TGCGCCAGCAGATTATCCACAGGGGGCTTATACGAGCAGTACTTC. Its protein is CASRLSTGGLYEQYF.